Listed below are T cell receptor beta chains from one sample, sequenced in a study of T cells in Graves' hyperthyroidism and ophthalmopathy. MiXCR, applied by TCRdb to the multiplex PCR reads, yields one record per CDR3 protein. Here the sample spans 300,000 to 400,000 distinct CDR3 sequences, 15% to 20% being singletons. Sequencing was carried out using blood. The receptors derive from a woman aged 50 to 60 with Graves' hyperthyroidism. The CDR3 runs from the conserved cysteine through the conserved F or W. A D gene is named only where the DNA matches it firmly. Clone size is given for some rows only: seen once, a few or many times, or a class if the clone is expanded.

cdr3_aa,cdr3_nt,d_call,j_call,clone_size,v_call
CASSYSKRNQPQHF,TGTGCCAGCAGTTACTCAAAACGCAATCAGCCCCAGCATTTT,-,TRBJ1-5,many,TRBV6-6
CASSKKAGSSNQPQHF,TGTGCCAGCAGCAAAAAAGCAGGGTCTAGCAATCAGCCCCAGCATTTT,-,TRBJ1-5,many,TRBV6-1
CASTGTSGGETQYF,TGTGCCAGCACCGGGACTAGCGGGGGGGAGACCCAGTACTTC,TRBD2,TRBJ2-5,-,TRBV7-3
CASSEARGGSTGNTIYF,TGTGCCAGCAGTGAAGCGCGAGGGGGATCGACGGGAAACACCATATATTTT,-,TRBJ1-3,many,TRBV6-1
CSAREEAGLGDTQYF,TGCAGTGCTAGAGAAGAAGCGGGACTGGGGGATACGCAGTATTTT,TRBD2,TRBJ2-3,few,TRBV20-1
CASSLGRGDYGYTF,TGTGCCAGCAGCTTGGGGCGGGGGGACTATGGCTACACCTTC,-,TRBJ1-2,-,TRBV5-6
CASSEASGEETQYF,TGTGCCAGCTCAGAGGCTAGCGGGGAGGAGACCCAGTACTTC,TRBD2,TRBJ2-5,many,TRBV18
CASSLTGTGLYGYTF,TGTGCCAGCAGCTTAACCGGGACAGGGTTGTATGGCTACACCTTC,TRBD1,TRBJ1-2,-,TRBV7-2
CASSLGGSTEAFF,TGTGCCAGCAGCTTAGGCGGTTCCACTGAAGCTTTCTTT,-,TRBJ1-1,many,TRBV7-6
CASSYSNADEQYF,TGTGCCAGCAGTTACTCGAACGCCGACGAGCAGTACTTC,-,TRBJ2-7,once,TRBV6-2/TRBV6-3
CASSLVWGTLNEQFF,TGCGCCAGCAGCTTGGTTTGGGGGACCCTCAATGAGCAGTTCTTC,-,TRBJ2-1,-,TRBV5-1
CASSHLTSGGAETQYF,TGTGCCAGCAGCCACCTGACTAGCGGGGGGGCGGAGACCCAGTACTTC,TRBD2,TRBJ2-5,many,TRBV12-3/TRBV12-4
CASSWTAEQFF,TGTGCCAGCAGTTGGACCGCGGAGCAGTTCTTC,-,TRBJ2-1,many,TRBV28
CASSQETGGTDTQYF,TGCGCCAGCAGCCAAGAGACGGGGGGGACAGATACGCAGTATTTT,TRBD2,TRBJ2-3,-,TRBV4-1
CASSQNSAGVSNEQFF,TGTGCCAGCAGCCAAAACAGCGCGGGAGTAAGCAATGAGCAGTTCTTC,TRBD2,TRBJ2-1,few,TRBV14
CASSPDRAIWDEQFF,TGTGCCAGCTCACCCGACAGGGCTATTTGGGATGAGCAGTTCTTC,TRBD1,TRBJ2-1,-,TRBV18
CASSLAFAEAFF,TGTGCCAGCAGCTTGGCATTCGCTGAAGCTTTCTTT,-,TRBJ1-1,many,TRBV5-6
CASSPHSNQPQHF,TGTGCCAGCTCACCACATAGCAATCAGCCCCAGCATTTT,-,TRBJ1-5,-,TRBV18
CASSQEGLASGELFF,TGCGCCAGCAGCCAAGAGGGGTTAGCGAGCGGGGAGCTGTTTTTT,-,TRBJ2-2,-,TRBV4-1
CSVTGGETQYF,TGCAGCGTAACAGGGGGAGAGACCCAGTACTTC,TRBD1,TRBJ2-5,few,TRBV29-1
CATSRDGQGRTFF,TGTGCCACCAGCAGAGACGGACAGGGGAGGACTTTCTTT,TRBD1,TRBJ1-1,many,TRBV15
CASSPSGGGDQPQHF,TGTGCCAGCAGCCCTAGCGGGGGAGGTGATCAGCCCCAGCATTTT,-,TRBJ1-5,many,TRBV3-1
CASSLDRGTLQETQYF,TGCGCCAGCAGCTTGGATCGGGGCACCCTCCAAGAGACCCAGTACTTC,-,TRBJ2-5,few,TRBV5-1
CASSPGQSSSYEQYF,TGTGCCAGCAGCCCGGGACAGTCCAGCTCCTACGAGCAGTACTTC,TRBD1,TRBJ2-7,many,TRBV6-1
CASTWTGNTEAFF,TGTGCCAGTACTTGGACAGGAAACACTGAAGCTTTCTTT,TRBD1,TRBJ1-1,few,TRBV19
CASSRDGGEQPQHF,TGTGCCAGCAGCCGGGACGGCGGGGAACAGCCCCAGCATTTT,-,TRBJ1-5,few,TRBV7-6
CASSPPEGQGADTQYF,TGTGCCAGCTCACCACCGGAAGGGCAGGGGGCAGATACGCAGTATTTT,TRBD1,TRBJ2-3,few,TRBV18
CASRLAGGQEDTQYF,TGTGCCAGCAGACTAGCGGGAGGGCAGGAAGATACGCAGTATTTT,TRBD2,TRBJ2-3,many,TRBV6-1
CASSQGGVTARHF,TGTGCCAGCAGCCAAGGAGGGGTAACCGCCCGGCATTTT,-,TRBJ1-5,few,TRBV3-1
CASSPRPQGDEKLFF,TGTGCCAGCAGCCCTCGACCCCAGGGGGATGAAAAACTGTTTTTT,TRBD1,TRBJ1-4,-,TRBV7-3
CASSMGAADQETQYF,TGTGCCAGTAGTATGGGGGCGGCTGATCAAGAGACCCAGTACTTC,-,TRBJ2-5,few,TRBV19
CASSLSGTSTGRETQYF,TGTGCCAGCAGCTTAAGCGGGACTAGTACGGGTAGGGAGACCCAGTACTTC,TRBD2,TRBJ2-5,-,TRBV7-9
CASSLARGRNTEAFF,TGTGCCAGCAGTTTAGCCAGGGGCCGAAACACTGAAGCTTTCTTT,-,TRBJ1-1,few,TRBV28
CASSDSRTGDEQYF,TGTGCCAGCAGTGATAGTCGGACAGGGGACGAGCAGTACTTC,TRBD1,TRBJ2-7,-,TRBV2
CSVARDLTHSEAFF,TGCAGCGTTGCGCGGGACCTCACCCACAGTGAAGCTTTCTTT,-,TRBJ1-1,-,TRBV29-1
CASSLTREYEQYF,TGTGCCAGCAGTTTGACCAGGGAATACGAGCAGTACTTC,-,TRBJ2-7,many,TRBV12-3/TRBV12-4
CASSETRMPLTNTGELFF,TGCGCCAGCAGTGAGACCCGGATGCCTCTAACGAACACCGGGGAGCTGTTTTTT,-,TRBJ2-2,-,TRBV10-1
CSARDSGTALYGYTF,TGCAGTGCTAGAGATTCCGGGACAGCTTTATATGGCTACACCTTC,TRBD1,TRBJ1-2,many,TRBV20-1
CASSQSPLGNYGYTF,TGTGCCAGCAGCCAAAGTCCCCTAGGGAACTATGGCTACACCTTC,-,TRBJ1-2,many,TRBV3-1
CASSPRGLAGVGIMSQETQYF,TGTGCCAGCAGTCCTCGGGGACTAGCGGGAGTGGGAATTATGAGCCAAGAGACCCAGTACTTC,TRBD2,TRBJ2-5,-,TRBV25-1
CSADRPSSNTQYF,TGCAGTGCCGATCGACCGAGTTCAAATACGCAGTATTTT,-,TRBJ2-3,few,TRBV20-1
CASSEGGRAAQETQYF,TGTGCCAGCAGTGAGGGGGGCAGGGCCGCACAAGAGACCCAGTACTTC,-,TRBJ2-5,many,TRBV2
CASSSHGVDTEAFF,TGTGCCAGCAGTTCGCACGGCGTAGACACTGAAGCTTTCTTT,-,TRBJ1-1,many,TRBV27
CSAWGSGETQFF,TGCAGTGCCTGGGGTAGCGGAGAGACCCAGTTCTTC,-,TRBJ2-1,-,TRBV20-1
CASTPAPGELFF,TGTGCCAGCACCCCCGCTCCCGGGGAGCTGTTTTTT,-,TRBJ2-2,-,TRBV12-3/TRBV12-4
CASSSVTSGPEAFF,TGTGCCAGCAGTTCCGTGACCTCGGGGCCTGAAGCTTTCTTT,-,TRBJ1-1,once,TRBV27
CSARGDYSSRETQYF,TGCAGTGCTAGGGGGGACTATAGTTCGCGTGAGACCCAGTACTTC,TRBD2,TRBJ2-5,many,TRBV20-1
CSAPSGDSYEQYF,TGCAGTGCGCCCAGCGGGGACTCCTACGAGCAGTACTTC,TRBD2,TRBJ2-7,-,TRBV20-1
CASGLATPPGTQYF,TGTGCTAGTGGTTTGGCTACCCCCCCCGGAACGCAGTATTTT,-,TRBJ2-3,-,TRBV12-5
CASSLVGQGQETQYF,TGCGCCAGCAGCTTGGTCGGACAGGGCCAAGAGACCCAGTACTTC,TRBD1,TRBJ2-5,few,TRBV5-1